The 14 T cell receptor beta chains in this list originate from one sample, sequenced in a study of blood T cell repertoires in COVID-19. The assay was immunoSEQ multiplex PCR, and TCRdb's table has in-frame clones only and misses some. The table lists about 670,000 clones, just under 90% of them singletons, with about 0.26% in the top ten. Sequenced input: peripheral blood. The receptors were gathered from a woman aged 18-29 years with acute or convalescent COVID-19.

The chain couples TRBV25-1 to TRBJ1-5, with D possibly matching TRBD1 (6 bases). The CDR3 sequence is 14 residues long. Germline values: CDR1 MGHDK, CDR2 SYGVNS. V lost 2 bases and J lost 7, with 12 bases in between. CDR3 amino acids: CASSEAGEVQPQHF. In DNA form, the CDR3 reads TGTGCCAGCAGTGAAGCAGGGGAAGTACAGCCCCAGCATTTT.

The rearrangement links TRBV23-1 to TRBJ1-4, with 7 bases aligning to TRBD1. TRBV23-1 belongs to the ORF category, with a function that is uncertain. The trim removed 3 bases at V and 5 bases at J, leaving 6 bases unmatched. The CDR3 covers 15 residues. The CDR3 sequence is CASSHFRGTNEKLFF. CDR3 sequence (DNA): TGCGCCAGCAGTCACTTCAGGGGGACGAATGAAAAACTGTTTTTT.

This clone was counted between two and nine times. The CDR3 DNA reads TGTGCCAGCAGCTTAGTCGGGACAGGAATGGGGGAGCAGTACTTC. Translated: CASSLVGTGMGEQYF. The chain combines TRBV11-2 with TRBJ2-7; TRBD1 matches 8 bases. The CDR3 runs 15 residues. Germline V gene data show CDR1 as SGHAT and CDR2 as FQNNGV. Losses at the gene ends were 1 base for V and 7 bases for J; bases not matched to a gene: 9.

The chain carries TRBV2 and TRBJ2-7, with D tentatively TRBD1 (5 bases). The CDR3 contains 16 residues. From germline, CDR1 is SNHLY and CDR2 FYNNEI. The V gene lost 0 bases and the J gene lost 4 bases, with 16 bases spanning the gap. DNA of the CDR3: TGTGCCAGCAGTGAAGCGCGGCAGGGTGGCAGGTACGAGCAGTACTTC. Translation gives CASSEARQGGRYEQYF.

The chain couples TRBV24-1 to TRBJ2-7, with D perhaps matching TRBD2 (6 bases). The V end was cut by 7 bases, the J end by 0 bases, with 18 bases between. CDR3 length equals 16 residues. The germline V gene encodes CDR1 KGHDR and CDR2 SFDVKD. Written as DNA, the CDR3 is TGTGCCACCAGGAGCCCGGGACTCGAATGCTCCTACGAGCAGTACTTC. Amino acid sequence: CATRSPGLECSYEQYF.

This sequence joins TRBV5-1 and TRBJ1-2; tentative D call: TRBD1 (5 bases). Germline CDR1 reads SGHRS; CDR2 reads YFSETQ. The CDR3 contains 14 residues. V shed 4 bases and J shed 0 bases, with 10 bases lying between them. The CDR3 sequence is CASSGAGANYGYTF. The CDR3 bases are TGCGCCAGCAGCGGGGCTGGAGCTAACTATGGCTACACCTTC.

J is TRBJ2-6 and V is TRBV24-1; TRBD2 matches at 8 bases. CDR1 and CDR2 (germline): KGHDR, SFDVKD. The CDR3 extends over 21 amino acids. V lost 7 bases and J lost 0; bases outside the gene matches: 19. The CDR3 DNA is TGTGCCACCAGGGCCTCCCCCAGCCGCGGGGGGACCATCTCTGGGGCCAACGTCCTGACTTTC. Its translation is CATRASPSRGGTISGANVLTF.

V usage is TRBV27 and J usage is TRBJ1-2, with D tentatively TRBD1 (5 bases). The CDR3 consists of 14 residues. Germline-derived CDR1 and CDR2 are MNHEY and SMNVEV (reference sequence). Trimming pared 6 bases from V and 5 bases from J, leaving 16 bases between. Written as DNA, the CDR3 is TGTGCCAGCAGCCGAGTTTATGGGGCTTATGGCTACACCTTC. Residues: CASSRVYGAYGYTF.

There are a few counts of this clone. The chain recombines TRBV21-1 with TRBJ2-5; TRBD1 reflects the table's D call only, with no check against the DNA. TRBV21-1 is a pseudogene. This CDR3 has 15 residues. CDR3 sequence: CASSKAEGVVETQYF. DNA of the CDR3: TGTGCCAGCAGCAAAGCGGAAGGGGTGGTGGAGACCCAGTACTTC.

V and J are TRBV5-6 and TRBJ2-3, with 7 bases matching TRBD1. Germline V gives CDR1 SGHDT, CDR2 YYEEEE. The CDR3 extends over 16 amino acids. V shed 0 bases, J shed 1 base, and the junction held 5 bases outside the gene matches. CDR3 sequence: CASSLGATGGTDTQYF. The CDR3 bases are TGTGCCAGCAGCTTGGGGGCCACAGGGGGCACAGATACGCAGTATTTT.

This clone occurred once. The chain uses TRBV29-1 and TRBJ1-2, with a possible D match to TRBD1 (6 bases). V lost 7 bases and J lost 4, with 19 bases in between. Germline V gene data show CDR1 as SQVTM and CDR2 as ANQGSEA. The CDR3 contains 14 residues. CDR3 sequence reads: CSASMTGRAYGYTF. In DNA, the CDR3 is TGCAGCGCATCCATGACAGGAAGGGCCTATGGCTACACCTTC.

V and J are TRBV19 and TRBJ1-6; D is possibly TRBD1 (5 bases). The germline CDR1 and CDR2 sequences are LNHDA and SQIVND (reference sequence). The CDR3 extends over 12 amino acids. With 9 bases removed from V and 7 bases from J, the gap between germline ends came to 10 bases. The CDR3 loop reads CASGTRNSPLHF. In DNA, the CDR3 is TGTGCCAGCGGGACTAGGAATTCACCCCTCCACTTT.

This chain uses TRBV2 with TRBJ1-1; D unresolved. Germline V lookup: CDR1 SNHLY, CDR2 FYNNEI. This CDR3 region has 14 residues. Trimming left V 6 bases short and J 4 bases short, with 15 bases between. DNA of the CDR3: TGTGCCAGCAGAAATTCTAAGCTTGGCACTGAAGCTTTCTTT. Translated: CASRNSKLGTEAFF.

V and J are TRBV30 and TRBJ1-1; no firm D call. Germline V CDR1 and CDR2: GTSNPN, SVGIG (reference sequence). Trimming cost V 0 bases and J 0 bases, with 11 bases left between them. The CDR3 contains 15 residues. CDR3 DNA sequence: TGTGCCTGGAGTGTATTGAGGTCCCTGAACACTGAAGCTTTCTTT. Protein sequence: CAWSVLRSLNTEAFF.